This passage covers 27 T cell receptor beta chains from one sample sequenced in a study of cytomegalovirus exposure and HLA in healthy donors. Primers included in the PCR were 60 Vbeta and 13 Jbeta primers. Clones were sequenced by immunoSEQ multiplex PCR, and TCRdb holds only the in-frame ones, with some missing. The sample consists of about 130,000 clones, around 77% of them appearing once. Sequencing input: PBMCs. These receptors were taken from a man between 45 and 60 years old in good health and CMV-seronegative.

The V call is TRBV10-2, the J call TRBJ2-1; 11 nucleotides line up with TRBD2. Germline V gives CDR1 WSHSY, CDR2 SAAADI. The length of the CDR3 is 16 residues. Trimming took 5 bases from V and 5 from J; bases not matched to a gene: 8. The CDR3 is CASSSTASGGHNEQFF. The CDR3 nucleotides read TGCGCCAGCAGTTCGACTGCTAGCGGGGGGCACAATGAGCAGTTCTTC.

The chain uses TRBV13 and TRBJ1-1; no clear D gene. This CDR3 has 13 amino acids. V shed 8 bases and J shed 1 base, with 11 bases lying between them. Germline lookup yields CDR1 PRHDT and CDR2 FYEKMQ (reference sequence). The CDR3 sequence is CASGPESNTEAFF. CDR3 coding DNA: TGTGCCAGCGGGCCCGAATCGAACACTGAAGCTTTCTTT.

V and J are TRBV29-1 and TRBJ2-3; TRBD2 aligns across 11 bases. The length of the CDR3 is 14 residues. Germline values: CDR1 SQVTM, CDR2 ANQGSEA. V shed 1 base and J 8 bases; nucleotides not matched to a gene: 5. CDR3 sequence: CSVEVLAGGGTQYF. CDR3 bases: TGCAGCGTTGAAGTTCTAGCGGGAGGAGGTACGCAGTATTTT.

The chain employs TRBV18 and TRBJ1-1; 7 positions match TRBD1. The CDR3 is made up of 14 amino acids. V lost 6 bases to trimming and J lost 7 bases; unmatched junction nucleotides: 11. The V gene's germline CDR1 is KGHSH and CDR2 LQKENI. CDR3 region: CASSPREGAIEAFF. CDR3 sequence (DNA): TGTGCCAGCTCTCCCCGGGAGGGGGCGATTGAAGCTTTCTTT.

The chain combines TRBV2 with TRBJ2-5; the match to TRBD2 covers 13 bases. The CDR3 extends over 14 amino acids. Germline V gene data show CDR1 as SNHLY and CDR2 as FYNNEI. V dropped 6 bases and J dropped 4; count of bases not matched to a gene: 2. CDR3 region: CASRRLAGGETQYF. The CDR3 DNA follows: TGTGCCAGCAGAAGACTAGCGGGAGGAGAGACCCAGTACTTC.

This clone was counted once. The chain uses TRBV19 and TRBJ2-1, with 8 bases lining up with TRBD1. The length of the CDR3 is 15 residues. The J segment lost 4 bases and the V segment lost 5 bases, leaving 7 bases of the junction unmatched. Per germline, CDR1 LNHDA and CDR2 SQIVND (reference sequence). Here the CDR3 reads CASSPRTGPYNEQFF. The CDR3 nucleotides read TGTGCCAGTAGTCCGCGGACAGGGCCGTACAATGAGCAGTTCTTC.

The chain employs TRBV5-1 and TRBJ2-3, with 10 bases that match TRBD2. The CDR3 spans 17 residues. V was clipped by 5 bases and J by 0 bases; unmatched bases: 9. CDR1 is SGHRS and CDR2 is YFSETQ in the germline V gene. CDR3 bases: TGCGCCAGCAGACTGGCCACTAGCGGGACGAGCACAGATACGCAGTATTTT. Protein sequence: CASRLATSGTSTDTQYF.

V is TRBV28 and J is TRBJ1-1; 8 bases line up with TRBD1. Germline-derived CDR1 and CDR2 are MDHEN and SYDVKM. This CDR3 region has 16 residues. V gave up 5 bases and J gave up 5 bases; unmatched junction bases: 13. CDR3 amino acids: CASSPHGQGVKTEAFF. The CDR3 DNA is TGTGCCAGCAGTCCACACGGACAGGGCGTAAAGACTGAAGCTTTCTTT. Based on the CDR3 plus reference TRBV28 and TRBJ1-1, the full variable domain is DVKVTQSSRYLVKRTGEKVFLECVQDMDHENMFWYRQDPGLGLRLIYFSYDVKMKEKGDIPEGYSVSREKKERFSLILESASTNQTSMYLCASSPHGQGVKTEAFFGQGTRLTVV.

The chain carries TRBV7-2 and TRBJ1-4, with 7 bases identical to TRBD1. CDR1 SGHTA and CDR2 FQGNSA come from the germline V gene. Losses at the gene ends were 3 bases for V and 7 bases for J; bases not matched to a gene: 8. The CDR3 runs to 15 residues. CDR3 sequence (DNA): TGTGCCAGCAGCTTCGACAGGGACCCGATTGAAAAACTGTTTTTT. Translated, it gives CASSFDRDPIEKLFF.

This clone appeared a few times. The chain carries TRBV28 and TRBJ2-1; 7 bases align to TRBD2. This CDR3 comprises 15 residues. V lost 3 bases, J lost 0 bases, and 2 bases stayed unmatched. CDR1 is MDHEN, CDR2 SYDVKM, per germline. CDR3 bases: TGTGCCAGCAGTTTGGGGGGGAGCTCCTACAATGAGCAGTTCTTC. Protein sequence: CASSLGGSSYNEQFF.

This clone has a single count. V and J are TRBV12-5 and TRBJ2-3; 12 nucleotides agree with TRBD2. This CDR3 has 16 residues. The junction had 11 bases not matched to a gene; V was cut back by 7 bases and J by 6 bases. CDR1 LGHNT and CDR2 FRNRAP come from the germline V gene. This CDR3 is CASATGTSGFRDTQYF. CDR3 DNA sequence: TGTGCTAGTGCCACCGGGACTAGCGGGTTTCGGGATACGCAGTATTTT.

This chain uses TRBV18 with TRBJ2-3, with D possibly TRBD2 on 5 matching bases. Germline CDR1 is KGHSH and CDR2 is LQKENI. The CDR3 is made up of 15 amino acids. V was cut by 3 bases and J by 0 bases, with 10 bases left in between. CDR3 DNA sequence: TGTGCCAGCTCACCTCGGGAACCTAGCACAGATACGCAGTATTTT. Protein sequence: CASSPREPSTDTQYF. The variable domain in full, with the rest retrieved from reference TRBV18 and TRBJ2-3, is NAGVMQNPRHLVRRRGQEARLRCSPMKGHSHVYWYRQLPEEGLKFMVYLQKENIIDESGMPKERFSAEFPKEGPSILRIQQVVRGDSAAYFCASSPREPSTDTQYFGPGTRLTVL.

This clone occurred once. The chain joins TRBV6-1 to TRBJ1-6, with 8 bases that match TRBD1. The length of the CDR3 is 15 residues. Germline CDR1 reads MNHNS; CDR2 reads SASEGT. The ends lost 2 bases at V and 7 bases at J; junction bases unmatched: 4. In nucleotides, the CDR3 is TGTGCCAGCAGTGAATCCTGGACAGGGAATTCACCCCTCCACTTT. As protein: CASSESWTGNSPLHF.

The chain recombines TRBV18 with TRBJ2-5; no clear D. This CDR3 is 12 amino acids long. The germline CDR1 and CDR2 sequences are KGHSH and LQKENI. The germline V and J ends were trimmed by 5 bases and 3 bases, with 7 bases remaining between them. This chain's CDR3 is CASSRTEETQYF. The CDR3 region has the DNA TGTGCCAGCTCAAGAACAGAAGAGACCCAGTACTTC.

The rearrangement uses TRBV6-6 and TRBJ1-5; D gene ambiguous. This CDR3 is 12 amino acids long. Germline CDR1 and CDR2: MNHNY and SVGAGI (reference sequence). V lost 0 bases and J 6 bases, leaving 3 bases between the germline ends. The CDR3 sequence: CASSYSSQPQHF. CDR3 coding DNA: TGTGCCAGCAGTTACTCGAGTCAGCCCCAGCATTTT.

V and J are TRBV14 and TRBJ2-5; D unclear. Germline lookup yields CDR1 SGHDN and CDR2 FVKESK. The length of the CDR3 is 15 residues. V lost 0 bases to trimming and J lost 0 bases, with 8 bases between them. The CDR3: CASSQDPSYQETQYF. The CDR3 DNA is TGTGCCAGCAGCCAAGATCCTTCGTACCAAGAGACCCAGTACTTC.

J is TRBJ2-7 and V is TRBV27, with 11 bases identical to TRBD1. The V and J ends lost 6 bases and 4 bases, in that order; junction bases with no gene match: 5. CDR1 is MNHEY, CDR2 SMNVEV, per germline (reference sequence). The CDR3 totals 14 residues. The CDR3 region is CASSLGQGGYEQYF. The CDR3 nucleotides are TGTGCCAGCAGCTTGGGACAGGGGGGATACGAGCAGTACTTC.

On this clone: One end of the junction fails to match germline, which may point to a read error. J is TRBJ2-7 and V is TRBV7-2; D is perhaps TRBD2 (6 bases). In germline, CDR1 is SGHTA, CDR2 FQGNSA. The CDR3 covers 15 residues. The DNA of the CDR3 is TGTGCCAGCAGCCTAGCCTCCGGGACTCCCTACGAGCAGTACTTC. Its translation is CASSLASGTPYEQYF.

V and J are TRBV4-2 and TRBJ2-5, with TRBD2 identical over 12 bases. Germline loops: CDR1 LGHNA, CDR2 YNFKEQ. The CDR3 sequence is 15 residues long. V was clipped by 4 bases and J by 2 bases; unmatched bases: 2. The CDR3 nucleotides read TGTGCCAGCAGCCCCGGGACTAGCGGGCAAGAGACCCAGTACTTC. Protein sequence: CASSPGTSGQETQYF.

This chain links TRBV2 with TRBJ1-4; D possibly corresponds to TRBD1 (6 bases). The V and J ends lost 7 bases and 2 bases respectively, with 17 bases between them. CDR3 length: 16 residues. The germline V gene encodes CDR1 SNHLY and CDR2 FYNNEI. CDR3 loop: CASKIQGSVTNEKLFF. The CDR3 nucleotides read TGTGCCAGCAAAATACAGGGTTCGGTCACTAATGAAAAACTGTTTTTT.

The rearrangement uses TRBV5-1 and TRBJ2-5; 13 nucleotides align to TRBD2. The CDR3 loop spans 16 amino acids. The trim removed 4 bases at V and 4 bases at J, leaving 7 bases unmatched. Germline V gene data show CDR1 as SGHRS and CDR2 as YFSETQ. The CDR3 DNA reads TGCGCCAGCAGCGGACTAGCGGGAGACGGTGGAGAGACCCAGTACTTC. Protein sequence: CASSGLAGDGGETQYF.

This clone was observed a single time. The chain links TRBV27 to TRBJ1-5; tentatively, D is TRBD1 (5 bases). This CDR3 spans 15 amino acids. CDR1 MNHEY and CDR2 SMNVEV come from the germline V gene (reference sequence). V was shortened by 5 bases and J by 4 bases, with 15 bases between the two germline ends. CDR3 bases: TGTGCCAGCAGTCCCGACAGAATCTGGAATCAGCCCCAGCATTTT. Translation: CASSPDRIWNQPQHF.

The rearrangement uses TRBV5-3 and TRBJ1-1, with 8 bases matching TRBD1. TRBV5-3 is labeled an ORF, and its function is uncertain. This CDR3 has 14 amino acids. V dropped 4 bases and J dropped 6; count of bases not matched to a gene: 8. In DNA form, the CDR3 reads TGTGCCAGAAGCCTGGACAGGGAGTATGCTGAAGCTTTCTTT. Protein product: CARSLDREYAEAFF.

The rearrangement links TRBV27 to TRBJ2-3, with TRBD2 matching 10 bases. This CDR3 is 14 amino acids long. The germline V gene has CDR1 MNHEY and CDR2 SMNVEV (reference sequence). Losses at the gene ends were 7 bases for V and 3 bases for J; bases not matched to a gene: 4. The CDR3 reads CASKSGRATDTQYF. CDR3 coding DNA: TGTGCCAGCAAAAGCGGGAGGGCGACAGATACGCAGTATTTT.

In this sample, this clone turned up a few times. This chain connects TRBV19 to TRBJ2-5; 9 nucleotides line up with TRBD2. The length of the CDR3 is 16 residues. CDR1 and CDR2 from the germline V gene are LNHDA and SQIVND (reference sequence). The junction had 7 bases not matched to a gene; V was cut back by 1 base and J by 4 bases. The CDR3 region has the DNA TGTGCCAGTAGTATAGCCGATAGCGGGAGTGGAGAGACCCAGTACTTC. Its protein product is CASSIADSGSGETQYF. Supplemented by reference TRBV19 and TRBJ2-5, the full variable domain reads DGGITQSPKYLFRKEGQNVTLSCEQNLNHDAMYWYRQDPGQGLRLIYYSQIVNDFQKGDIAEGYSVSREKKESFPLTVTSAQKNPTAFYLCASSIADSGSGETQYFGPGTRLLVL.

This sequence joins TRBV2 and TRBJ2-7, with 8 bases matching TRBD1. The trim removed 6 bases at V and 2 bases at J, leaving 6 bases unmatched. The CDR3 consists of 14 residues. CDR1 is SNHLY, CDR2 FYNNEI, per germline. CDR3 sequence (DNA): TGTGCCAGCAGGGGACAGGCGATTACCTACGAGCAGTACTTC. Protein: CASRGQAITYEQYF. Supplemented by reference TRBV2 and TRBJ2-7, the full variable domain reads EPEVTQTPSHQVTQMGQEVILRCVPISNHLYFYWYRQILGQKVEFLVSFYNNEISEKSEIFDDQFSVERPDGSNFTLKIRSTKLEDSAMYFCASRGQAITYEQYFGPGTRLTVT.

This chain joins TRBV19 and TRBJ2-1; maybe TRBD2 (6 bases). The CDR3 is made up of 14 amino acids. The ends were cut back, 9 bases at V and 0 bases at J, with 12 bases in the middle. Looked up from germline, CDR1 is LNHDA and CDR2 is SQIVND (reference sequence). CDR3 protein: CASGSGSSYNEQFF. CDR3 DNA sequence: TGTGCCAGCGGTAGCGGAAGCTCCTACAATGAGCAGTTCTTC. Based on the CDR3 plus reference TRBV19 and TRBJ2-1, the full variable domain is DGGITQSPKYLFRKEGQNVTLSCEQNLNHDAMYWYRQDPGQGLRLIYYSQIVNDFQKGDIAEGYSVSREKKESFPLTVTSAQKNPTAFYLCASGSGSSYNEQFFGPGTRLTVL.